These 13 T cell receptor beta chains originate from one sample sequenced in a study of tissue T cells after allogeneic stem cell transplantation. Using immunoSEQ multiplex PCR, the repertoire was profiled, and TCRdb retains in-frame clones only, with some absent. The sample includes over 40,000 clones, about three quarters of them seen just once. Sequencing was performed on sorted cells pooled from one or two spleens. These receptors originate from a pool of C57BL/6 mice in good health.

Turning to this clone: Gene names denote mouse genes. The read ends 1 residue before the CDR3 terminus; that terminus is restored from the germline J gene. This chain connects TRBV13-3 to TRBJ2-5; the D gene is possibly TRBD1 (6 bases). CDR3 size: 13 residues. The V gene's germline CDR1 is NNHDY and CDR2 SYVADS. With 6 bases removed from V and 1 base from J, the gap between germline ends came to 9 bases. CDR3 DNA (partial): TGTGCCAGCAAGAACAGGGACCAAGACACCCAGTAC. It specifies CASKNRDQDTQY. The full CDR3 is CASKNRDQDTQYF.

As to this clone: Gene names follow the mouse nomenclature. The read is 1 residue too short to cover the CDR3 end, so that end is filled in from the germline J gene. This rearrangement joins TRBV5 to TRBJ2-4, with 10 positions matching TRBD2. The CDR3 is 15 residues long. Germline assignment: CDR1 LGHNA and CDR2 YNLKQL (reference sequence). V gave up 0 bases and J gave up 4 bases; unmatched junction bases: 1. The CDR3 sequence: CASSQETGGKNTLYF. The DNA read from the CDR3 is TGTGCCAGCAGCCAAGAGACTGGGGGGAAAAACACCTTGTAC.

This clone was observed a single time. Genes and germline are mouse. The CDR3 goes on 1 residue after the read ends, and that part is filled in from the germline J gene. This chain uses TRBV12-1 with TRBJ2-7; 9 bases line up with TRBD1. Germline assignment: CDR1 SGHSN and CDR2 HYEKVE. Trimming removed 3 bases from V and 3 bases from J; junction bases left unmatched: 8. The CDR3 is 15 residues long. The CDR3 sequence: CASSYGTGRDYEQYF. The sequenced part of the CDR3 DNA is TGTGCCAGCTCTTACGGGACAGGGAGGGACTATGAACAGTAC. Drawing the rest from reference TRBV12-1 and TRBJ2-7, the complete variable domain is DSGVVQSPRHIIKEKGGRSVLTCIPISGHSNVVWYQQTLGKELKFLIQHYEKVERDKGFLPSRFSVQQFDDYHSEMNMSALELEDSAMYFCASSYGTGRDYEQYFGPGTRLTVL.

With respect to this clone: Gene labels here are mouse ones. Read sequence stops 1 residue before the CDR3 end, and the germline J gene provides the missing end. This sequence joins TRBV26 and TRBJ2-7; weak D call: TRBD2 (6 bases). V was cut by 4 bases and J by 0 bases, with 10 bases left in between. This CDR3 has 14 residues. CDR1 and CDR2 (germline): KGHPV, FQNQEV (reference sequence). CDR3 in amino acids: CASSRDFSSYEQYF. The covered CDR3 bases are TGTGCCAGCAGTCGGGACTTTAGCTCCTATGAACAGTAC.

This clone was detected a few times. All gene names here are mouse names. Read sequence stops 1 residue before the CDR3 end, and the germline J gene provides the missing end. This chain links TRBV1 with TRBJ2-7, with D hard to call. With 3 bases removed from V and 4 bases from J, the gap between germline ends came to 4 bases. CDR3 size: 11 residues. CDR1 and CDR2 (germline): NSQYPW, LRSPGD (reference sequence). CDR3 DNA (partial): TGCACCTGCAGTGCGCAGTATGAACAGTAC. Its protein is CTCSAQYEQY. The full-length CDR3 reads as CTCSAQYEQYF.

With respect to this clone: The genes are named according to mouse. The CDR3 end falls 1 residue outside the read, so it is completed with the germline J gene. J is TRBJ1-4 and V is TRBV30; TRBD1 might be the D (6 bases). The CDR3 loop spans 12 amino acids. Germline V gene lookup returns CDR1 SQVVS and CDR2 ANEGSEA. Trimming stripped 3 bases from V and 5 bases from J, with 7 bases between. CDR3 sequence: CSSRGTNERLFF. The sequenced CDR3 bases are TGTAGTTCTAGGGGGACAAACGAAAGATTATTT.

Notes on this clone: Germline and genes here are mouse. The CDR3 extends 1 residue past the end of the read, so its final part is completed from the germline J gene. This chain uses TRBV13-2 with TRBJ2-5, with D uncertain. This CDR3 is 14 amino acids long. V was clipped by 1 base and J by 0 bases, with 6 bases between them. In germline, CDR1 is NNHNN, CDR2 SYGAGS (reference sequence). The CDR3 reads CASGDQANQDTQYF. CDR3 DNA, as far as it was read: TGTGCCAGCGGTGATCAGGCAAACCAAGACACCCAGTAC.

As for this clone: Each gene name is a mouse one. The CDR3 is cut off 1 residue early in the read; its end comes from the germline J gene. The V call is TRBV5, the J call TRBJ2-1, with TRBD2 identical over 8 bases. V lost 1 base, J lost 7 bases, and 6 bases stayed unmatched. Germline V gene sequence: CDR1 LGHNA, CDR2 YNLKQL (reference sequence). This CDR3 region has 15 residues. The chain's CDR3 is CASSQVLGGGAEQFF. The CDR3 DNA, read in part, is TGTGCCAGCAGCCAAGTGCTGGGGGGAGGGGCTGAGCAGTTC.

A note on this clone: Germline and genes here are mouse. From the germline J gene comes the end of the CDR3, since the read stops 1 residue before it. This sequence joins TRBV3 and TRBJ2-3; D ambiguous. Germline V gene sequence: CDR1 SNHLY, CDR2 FYNGKV (reference sequence). The CDR3 consists of 15 residues. The germline V and J ends were trimmed by 0 bases and 0 bases, with 7 bases remaining between them. CDR3 protein: CASSLAPTSAETLYF. The CDR3 DNA, read in part, is TGTGCCAGCAGCTTAGCCCCAACTAGTGCAGAAACGCTGTAT.

Concerning this clone itself: Gene names and germline match the mouse. Read data end 1 residue before the CDR3 end; the end is taken from the germline J gene. The chain carries TRBV13-2 and TRBJ1-2; the D gene is possibly TRBD1 (6 bases). V gave up 0 bases and J gave up 6 bases, with 15 bases separating them. There are 15 residues in the CDR3. CDR1 NNHNN and CDR2 SYGAGS come from the germline V gene (reference sequence). CDR3 DNA, as far as it was read: TGTGCCAGCGGTGATGCAGGGGAGGGAACCCCCGACTACACC. This codes for CASGDAGEGTPDYT. The full CDR3 reads CASGDAGEGTPDYTF.

Notes on this clone: Each gene name is a mouse one. The read ends 1 residue early relative to the CDR3; the germline J gene fills the gap. This chain connects TRBV13-3 to TRBJ1-2; a possible D gene is TRBD1 (6 bases). CDR3 size: 14 residues. Germline CDR1 NNHDY, CDR2 SYVADS. The germline V and J ends were trimmed by 1 base and 3 bases, with 10 bases remaining between them. The CDR3 loop reads CASSDWKGDSDYTF. The sequenced CDR3 bases are TGTGCCAGCAGTGATTGGAAGGGGGACTCCGACTACACC.

About this clone itself: Mouse germline and gene names are used. The read stops 1 residue short of the end of the CDR3; the missing end is completed from the germline J gene. This chain links TRBV16 with TRBJ2-4; D remains ambiguous. The ends were cut back, 3 bases at V and 4 bases at J, with 5 bases in the middle. The germline gives CDR1 SGHSA, CDR2 FRNQAP. This CDR3 has 12 residues. Partial CDR3 DNA: TGTGCAAGCAGCTTTCCCGAAAACACCTTGTAC. Its translation: CASSFPENTLY. The full-length CDR3 reads as CASSFPENTLYF.

Worth noting for this clone: Genes and germline come from the mouse. The read terminates 1 residue ahead of where the CDR3 ends, so the germline J gene completes it. The chain uses TRBV3 and TRBJ1-4; possible D gene TRBD1, 6 bases. Trimming removed 3 bases at V and 3 bases at J, with 8 bases between. From germline, CDR1 is SNHLY and CDR2 FYNGKV (reference sequence). The CDR3 runs 14 residues. The sequenced CDR3 bases are TGTGCCAGCAGCTTCGGGACACCCAACGAAAGATTATTT. This gives the protein CASSFGTPNERLF. The CDR3 in its entirety is CASSFGTPNERLFF.